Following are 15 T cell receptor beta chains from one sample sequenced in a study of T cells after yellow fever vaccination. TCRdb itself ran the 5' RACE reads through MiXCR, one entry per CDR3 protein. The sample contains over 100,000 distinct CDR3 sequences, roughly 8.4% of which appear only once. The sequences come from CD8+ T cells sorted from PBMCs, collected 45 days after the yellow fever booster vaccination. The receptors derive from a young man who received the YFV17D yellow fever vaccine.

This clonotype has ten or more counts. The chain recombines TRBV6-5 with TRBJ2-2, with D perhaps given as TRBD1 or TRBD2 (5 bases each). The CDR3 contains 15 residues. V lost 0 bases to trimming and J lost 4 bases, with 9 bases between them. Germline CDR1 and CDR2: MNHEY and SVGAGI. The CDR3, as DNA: TGTGCCAGCAGTTACTCTCCGAGGGGCACCGGGGAGCTGTTTTTT. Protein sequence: CASSYSPRGTGELFF.

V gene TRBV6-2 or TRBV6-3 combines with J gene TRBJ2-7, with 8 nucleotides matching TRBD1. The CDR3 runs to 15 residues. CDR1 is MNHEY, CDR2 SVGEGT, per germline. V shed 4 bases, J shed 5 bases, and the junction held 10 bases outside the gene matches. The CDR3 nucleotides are TGTGCCAGCAGTTTTCTCCCGGACAGGGCAGACGAGCAGTACTTC. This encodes CASSFLPDRADEQYF.

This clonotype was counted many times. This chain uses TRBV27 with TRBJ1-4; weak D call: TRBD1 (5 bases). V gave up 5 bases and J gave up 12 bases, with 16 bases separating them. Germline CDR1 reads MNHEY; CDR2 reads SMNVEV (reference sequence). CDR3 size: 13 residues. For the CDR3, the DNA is TGTGCCAGCAGTCCCCTGGGGGACCTCCAACTGTTTTTT. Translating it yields CASSPLGDLQLFF.

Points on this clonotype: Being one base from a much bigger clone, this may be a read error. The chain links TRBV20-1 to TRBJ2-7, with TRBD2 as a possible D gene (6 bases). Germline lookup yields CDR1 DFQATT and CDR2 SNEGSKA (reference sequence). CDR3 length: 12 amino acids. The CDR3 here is CSARRLDYKQYF. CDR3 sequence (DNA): TGCAGTGCCCGTCGACTAGACTACAAGCAGTACTTC.

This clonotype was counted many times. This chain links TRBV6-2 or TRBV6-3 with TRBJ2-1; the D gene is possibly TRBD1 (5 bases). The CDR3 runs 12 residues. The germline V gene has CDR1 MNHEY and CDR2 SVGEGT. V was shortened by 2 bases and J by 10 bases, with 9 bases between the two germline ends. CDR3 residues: CASSYGAREQFF. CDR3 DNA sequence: TGTGCCAGCAGTTACGGGGCAAGGGAGCAGTTCTTC.

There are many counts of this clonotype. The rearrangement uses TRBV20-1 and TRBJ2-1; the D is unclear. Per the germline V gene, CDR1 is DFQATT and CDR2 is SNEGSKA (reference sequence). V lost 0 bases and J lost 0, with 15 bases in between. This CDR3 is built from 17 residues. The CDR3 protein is CSARDLAGSSSYNEQFF. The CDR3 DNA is TGCAGTGCTAGAGATTTAGCAGGCTCTAGCTCCTACAATGAGCAGTTCTTC.

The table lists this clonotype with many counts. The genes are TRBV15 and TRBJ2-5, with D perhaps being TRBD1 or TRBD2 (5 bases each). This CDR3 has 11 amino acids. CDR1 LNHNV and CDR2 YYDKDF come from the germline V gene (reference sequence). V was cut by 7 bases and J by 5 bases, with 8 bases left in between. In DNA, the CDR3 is TGTGCCACCATTGAGGGGGAGACCCAGTACTTC. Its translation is CATIEGETQYF.

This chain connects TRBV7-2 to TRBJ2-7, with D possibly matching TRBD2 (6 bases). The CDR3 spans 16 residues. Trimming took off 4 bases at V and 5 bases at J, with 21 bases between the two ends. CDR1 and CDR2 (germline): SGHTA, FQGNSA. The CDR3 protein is CASSYDSFGLANEQYF. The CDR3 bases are TGTGCCAGCAGCTATGATTCTTTCGGGCTAGCGAACGAGCAGTACTTC.

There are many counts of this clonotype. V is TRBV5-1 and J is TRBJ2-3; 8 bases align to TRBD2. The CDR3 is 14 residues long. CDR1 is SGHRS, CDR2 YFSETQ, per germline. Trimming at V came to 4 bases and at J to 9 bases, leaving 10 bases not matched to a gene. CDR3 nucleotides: TGCGCCAGCAGCCAGGAGCGGGAGAGGGACACGCAGTATTTT. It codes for CASSQERERDTQYF.

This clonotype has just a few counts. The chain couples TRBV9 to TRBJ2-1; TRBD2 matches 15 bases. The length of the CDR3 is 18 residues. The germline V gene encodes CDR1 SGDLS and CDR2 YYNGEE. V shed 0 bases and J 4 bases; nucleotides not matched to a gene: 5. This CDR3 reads CASSVAMGLAGGYNEQFF. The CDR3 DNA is TGTGCCAGCAGCGTAGCCATGGGACTAGCGGGAGGTTACAATGAGCAGTTCTTC. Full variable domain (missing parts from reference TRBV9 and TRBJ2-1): DSGVTQTPKHLITATGQRVTLRCSPRSGDLSVYWYQQSLDQGLQFLIQYYNGEERAKGNILERFSAQQFPDLHSELNLSSLELGDSALYFCASSVAMGLAGGYNEQFFGPGTRLTVL.

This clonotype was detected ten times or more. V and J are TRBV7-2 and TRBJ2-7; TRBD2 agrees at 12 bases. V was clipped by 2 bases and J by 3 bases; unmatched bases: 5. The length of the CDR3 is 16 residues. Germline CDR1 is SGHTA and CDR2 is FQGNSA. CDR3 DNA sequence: TGTGCCAGCAGCTTAACTAAGGGACTAGCGGGCTACGAGCAGTACTTC. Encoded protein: CASSLTKGLAGYEQYF.

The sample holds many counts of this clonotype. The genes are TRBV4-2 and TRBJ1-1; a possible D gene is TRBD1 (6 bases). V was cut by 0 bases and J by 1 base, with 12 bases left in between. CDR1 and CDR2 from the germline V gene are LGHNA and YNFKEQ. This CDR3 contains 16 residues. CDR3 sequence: CASSQDGGRGNTEAFF. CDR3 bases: TGTGCCAGCAGCCAAGATGGGGGGCGAGGGAACACTGAAGCTTTCTTT.

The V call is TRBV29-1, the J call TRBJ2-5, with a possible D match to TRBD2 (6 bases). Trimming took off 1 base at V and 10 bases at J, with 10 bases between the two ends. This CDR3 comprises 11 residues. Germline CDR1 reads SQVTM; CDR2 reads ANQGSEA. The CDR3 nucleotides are TGCAGCGTTGAAGGCGGGATAGACCAGTACTTC. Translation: CSVEGGIDQYF.

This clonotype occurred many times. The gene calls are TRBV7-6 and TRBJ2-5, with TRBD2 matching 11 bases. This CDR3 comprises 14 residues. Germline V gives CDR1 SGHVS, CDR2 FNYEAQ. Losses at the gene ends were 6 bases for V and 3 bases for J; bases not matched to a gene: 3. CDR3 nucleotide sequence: TGTGCCAGCAGTCCGGGACTAGCGGAAGAGACCCAGTACTTC. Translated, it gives CASSPGLAEETQYF.

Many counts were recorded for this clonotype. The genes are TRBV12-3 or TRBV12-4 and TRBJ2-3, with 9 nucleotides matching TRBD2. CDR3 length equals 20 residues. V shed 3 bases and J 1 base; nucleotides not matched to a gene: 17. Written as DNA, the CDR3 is TGTGCCAGCAGTTTCGTCATAGCTAGCGGGAATGGTCAAGGCACAGATACGCAGTATTTT. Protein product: CASSFVIASGNGQGTDTQYF.